A single sample gave rise to the 20 T cell receptor beta chains below, sequenced in a study of T cell responses to AZD1222 COVID-19 vaccine. Data came from immunoSEQ multiplex PCR; TCRdb stores just in-frame clones and leaves some out. The sample yields approximately 100,000 clones, about nine tenths seen once. Sequenced material: peripheral blood, taken on day 0 of AZD1222 vaccination. The receptors originated from an adult in good health.

The chain combines TRBV7-9 with TRBJ2-7; 7 bases match TRBD1. The CDR3 runs 17 residues. Losses at the gene ends were 4 bases for V and 0 bases for J; bases not matched to a gene: 12. Germline CDR1 is SEHNR and CDR2 is FQNEAQ (reference sequence). The CDR3 spells CASSSKGPSGGSYEQYF. In DNA, the CDR3 is TGTGCCAGCAGCTCCAAGGGTCCATCAGGGGGCTCCTACGAGCAGTACTTC. The whole variable domain, remainder taken from reference TRBV7-9 and TRBJ2-7, is DTGVSQNPRHKITKRGQNVTFRCDPISEHNRLYWYRQTLGQGPEFLTYFQNEAQLEKSRLLSDRFSAERPKGSFSTLEIQRTEQGDSAMYLCASSSKGPSGGSYEQYFGPGTRLTVT.

The genes are TRBV7-9 and TRBJ1-6; D unclear. Trimming removed 2 bases from V and 9 bases from J, with 8 bases in between. CDR3 length: 13 residues. Germline loops: CDR1 SEHNR, CDR2 FQNEAQ (reference sequence). In nucleotides, the CDR3 is TGTGCCAGCAGCTTAAATGGGCTTTCACCCCTCCACTTT. Amino acids: CASSLNGLSPLHF.

V usage is TRBV5-1 and J usage is TRBJ1-6, with a weak D call TRBD1 (6 bases). Between the trimmed V and J ends, which lost 0 bases and 9 bases, there was a span of 7 bases. This CDR3 is 13 amino acids long. Germline V gene data show CDR1 as SGHRS and CDR2 as YFSETQ. The CDR3 DNA is TGCGCCAGCAGCTTGGACAGGGTTTCACCCCTCCACTTT. Its protein is CASSLDRVSPLHF.

This chain joins TRBV20-1 and TRBJ1-1; no clear D. The CDR3 has 15 amino acids. CDR1 and CDR2 (germline): DFQATT, SNEGSKA (reference sequence). Between the trimmed V and J ends, which lost 3 bases and 0 bases, there was a span of 14 bases. The CDR3 nucleotides read TGCAGTGCTAGTTCCTCGGAGGATCTGAACACTGAAGCTTTCTTT. Translating it yields CSASSSEDLNTEAFF.

The chain uses TRBV19 and TRBJ2-3, with D possibly called TRBD1 or TRBD2 (5 bases each). In germline, CDR1 is LNHDA, CDR2 SQIVND (reference sequence). V lost 5 bases and J 4 bases, leaving 13 bases between the germline ends. CDR3 length: 14 amino acids. DNA of the CDR3: TGTGCCAGTAGTGGGGGTTCTGCGGCAGATACGCAGTATTTT. Translated: CASSGGSAADTQYF.

The genes are TRBV5-1 and TRBJ1-4, with 10 bases aligning to TRBD1. Germline-derived CDR1 and CDR2 are SGHRS and YFSETQ. The CDR3 is 15 amino acids. The J segment lost 8 bases and the V segment lost 1 base, leaving 5 bases of the junction unmatched. CDR3 DNA: TGCGCCAGCAGCTTGATAGGGACAGGGGAAGAAAAACTGTTTTTT. As protein: CASSLIGTGEEKLFF.

The genes are TRBV5-1 and TRBJ2-2, with D perhaps assigned TRBD1 or TRBD2 (5 bases each). This CDR3 is built from 14 residues. CDR1 is SGHRS and CDR2 is YFSETQ in the germline V gene. Trimming left V 3 bases short and J 4 bases short, with 10 bases between. Written as DNA, the CDR3 is TGCGCCAGCAGCTGGGACGTAATCACCGGGGAGCTGTTTTTT. This gives the protein CASSWDVITGELFF. Full variable domain (outside the CDR3, taken from reference TRBV5-1 and TRBJ2-2): KAGVTQTPRYLIKTRGQQVTLSCSPISGHRSVSWYQQTPGQGLQFLFEYFSETQRNKGNFPGRFSGRQFSNSRSEMNVSTLELGDSALYLCASSWDVITGELFFGEGSRLTVL.

This clone was seen a few times. This chain links TRBV9 with TRBJ2-5, with 7 positions matching TRBD2. The CDR3 length is 15 residues. Germline assignment: CDR1 SGDLS and CDR2 YYNGEE. V lost 0 bases, J lost 3 bases, and 5 bases stayed unmatched. CDR3 nucleotides: TGTGCCAGCAGCGTAGATGGGGCGGGGGAAGAGACCCAGTACTTC. Translated: CASSVDGAGEETQYF.

The V call is TRBV3-1 (or the pseudogene TRBV3-2), the J call TRBJ2-2; TRBD1 matches at 9 bases. This CDR3 has 18 residues. CDR1 and CDR2 (germline): LGHDT, YNNKEL (reference sequence). J was trimmed by 5 bases and V by 0 bases; bases with no gene match: 10. In DNA, the CDR3 is TGTGCCAGCAGCCAAGATTACCCGGGACAGGGCTCAACCGGGGAGCTGTTTTTT. This encodes CASSQDYPGQGSTGELFF.

The rearrangement uses TRBV19 and TRBJ1-2; TRBD1 matches 8 bases. The germline CDR1 and CDR2 sequences are LNHDA and SQIVND (reference sequence). CDR3 size: 13 residues. V shed 6 bases and J 8 bases; nucleotides not matched to a gene: 8. CDR3 region: CASSSGQGIGYTF. The DNA for the CDR3 is TGTGCCAGTAGCTCCGGACAGGGCATCGGCTACACCTTC.

This clone was recorded only once. The V and J genes are TRBV5-4 and TRBJ2-7; 7 positions match TRBD1. Germline V gene data show CDR1 as SGHNT and CDR2 as YYREEE (reference sequence). V lost 8 bases and J lost 3; bases outside the gene matches: 5. The CDR3 length is 12 residues. In nucleotides, the CDR3 is TGTGCCAGTACGGGACAGCACTACGAGCAGTACTTC. Protein: CASTGQHYEQYF.

This chain joins TRBV18 and TRBJ1-4; perhaps TRBD1 as D (6 bases). V lost 0 bases and J 6 bases, leaving 11 bases between the germline ends. The germline V gene has CDR1 KGHSH and CDR2 LQKENI. The CDR3 consists of 15 residues. CDR3 region: CASSPPGRGDEKLFF. The DNA of the CDR3 is TGTGCCAGCTCACCACCGGGAAGGGGGGATGAAAAACTGTTTTTT.

This chain links TRBV19 with TRBJ2-5, with TRBD2 matching over 12 bases. V gave up 5 bases and J gave up 2 bases; unmatched junction bases: 0. Germline V lookup: CDR1 LNHDA, CDR2 SQIVND (reference sequence). This CDR3 is built from 14 residues. CDR3 region: CASSLAGGQETQYF. The CDR3 coding sequence is TGTGCCAGTAGTCTAGCGGGGGGGCAAGAGACCCAGTACTTC.

The CDR3: CASSFGAPVNTEAFF. The DNA of the CDR3 is TGCGCCAGCAGCTTTGGAGCCCCCGTGAACACTGAAGCTTTCTTT. The chain combines TRBV5-1 with TRBJ1-1, with unresolved D. The germline V gene has CDR1 SGHRS and CDR2 YFSETQ. This CDR3 is 15 amino acids long. The V end lost 2 bases, the J end lost 0 bases, and 11 bases lay between the germline ends.

The chain is built from TRBV7-6 and TRBJ2-7; TRBD1 or TRBD2 may be the D gene (6 bases each). The length of the CDR3 is 16 residues. Trimming left V 6 bases short and J 2 bases short, with 20 bases between. Germline-derived CDR1 and CDR2 are SGHVS and FNYEAQ. CDR3 DNA: TGTGCCAGCAGTCAATTATCCGGGGGCGGAACCTACGAGCAGTACTTC. This translates into CASSQLSGGGTYEQYF.

This clone was picked up one time. The chain combines TRBV7-9 with TRBJ1-5; D remains unclear. The CDR3 has 13 residues. Germline V lookup: CDR1 SEHNR, CDR2 FQNEAQ (reference sequence). V was pared by 2 bases and J by 9 bases, with 11 bases between. CDR3 nucleotides: TGTGCCAGCAGCTTAAGGGAGGACCGGCCCCAGCATTTT. It translates to CASSLREDRPQHF.

This clone showed up just once. The gene calls are TRBV2 and TRBJ1-2, with TRBD1 matching 8 bases. V trimming: 5 bases; J trimming: 10 bases; junction bases outside the gene matches: 18. The CDR3 length is 16 residues. Germline V lookup: CDR1 SNHLY, CDR2 FYNNEI. The CDR3 DNA reads TGTGCCAGCAGTCTAACCGATGGACAGGGATGGGATGACTACACCTTC. This sequence encodes CASSLTDGQGWDDYTF.

This clone was recorded only once. The chain is built from TRBV28 and TRBJ1-5, with D uncertain. Germline assignment: CDR1 MDHEN and CDR2 SYDVKM. V lost 5 bases, J lost 6 bases, and 8 bases lay in between. CDR3 length equals 12 residues. The CDR3, as DNA: TGTGCCAGCAGTCCCGCATCTCAGCCCCAGCATTTT. Its translation: CASSPASQPQHF.

The chain couples TRBV6-5 to TRBJ1-2, with TRBD1 matching 7 bases. The CDR3 runs 15 residues. With V trimmed by 6 bases and J by 8 bases, 15 bases remained unmatched. Looked up from germline, CDR1 is MNHEY and CDR2 is SVGAGI. The CDR3 region has the DNA TGTGCCAGCAGCGATACCCCCTACAGGGGTCACGGCTACACCTTC. As protein: CASSDTPYRGHGYTF.

This chain connects TRBV15 to TRBJ2-1; D gene uncertain. CDR1 and CDR2 from the germline V gene are LNHNV and YYDKDF (reference sequence). Trimming stripped 0 bases from V and 5 bases from J, with 14 bases between. The CDR3 spans 16 residues. CDR3 sequence (DNA): TGTGCCACCAGCAGAGATAGCACTTCCGGAAACAATGAGCAGTTCTTC. It is translated as CATSRDSTSGNNEQFF.